This entry lists 5 T cell receptor beta chains sequenced from one sample in a study of cytomegalovirus exposure and HLA in healthy donors. This PCR relied on a set of 60 Vbeta primers and 13 Jbeta primers. The repertoire was sequenced with immunoSEQ multiplex PCR; TCRdb's copy has only in-frame clones and lacks some. The data contain approximately 160,000 clones, over 60% of them singletons. Sample: PBMCs. These receptors were collected from a woman younger than 45 in good health and CMV-seronegative.

The chain joins TRBV9 to TRBJ2-7; TRBD1 matches 8 bases. This CDR3 has 16 amino acids. The J segment lost 2 bases and the V segment lost 4 bases, leaving 11 bases of the junction unmatched. Germline assignment: CDR1 SGDLS and CDR2 YYNGEE. CDR3 bases: TGTGCCAGCAGCCGCCTCGGACAGGGCCATCCCTACGAGCAGTACTTC. It encodes CASSRLGQGHPYEQYF.

The chain links TRBV19 to TRBJ2-1; 12 bases align to TRBD2. The CDR3 is made up of 14 amino acids. The V gene's germline CDR1 is LNHDA and CDR2 SQIVND (reference sequence). V lost 6 bases and J lost 4; bases outside the gene matches: 1. The CDR3 sequence is CASRTSGSYNEQFF. CDR3 nucleotide sequence: TGTGCCAGTAGGACTAGCGGGAGTTACAATGAGCAGTTCTTC.

The rearrangement uses TRBV7-9 and TRBJ1-2; 7 positions match TRBD1. V was clipped by 5 bases and J by 8 bases; unmatched bases: 5. The CDR3 loop spans 12 amino acids. CDR1 and CDR2 from the germline V gene are SEHNR and FQNEAQ (reference sequence). CDR3 bases: TGTGCCAGCAGCCCGACAGGGTACGGCTACACCTTC. This translates into CASSPTGYGYTF.

The chain employs TRBV7-8 and TRBJ1-2; D call uncertain. Looked up from germline, CDR1 is SGHVS and CDR2 is FQNEAQ. V shed 1 base and J shed 0 bases, with 12 bases lying between them. The length of the CDR3 is 16 residues. The CDR3 region has the DNA TGTGCCAGCAGCTTAGGTTCGGCAGGCACTAACTATGGCTACACCTTC. Its protein is CASSLGSAGTNYGYTF.

This chain uses TRBV29-1 with TRBJ2-1; 8 bases agree with TRBD1. The CDR3 covers 12 residues. In germline, CDR1 is SQVTM, CDR2 ANQGSEA. J gave up 8 bases and V 7 bases, and 7 bases lay outside the gene matches. CDR3 DNA: TGCAGCGCCCAACAGGGGGATTATGAGCAGTTCTTC. Its protein product is CSAQQGDYEQFF.